Following are 5 T cell receptor beta chains from one sample sequenced in a study of T-cell reconstitution after alpha-beta-depleted transplantation in children listed by TCRdb under 2016. The library was produced with PCR. Sequencing instrument: Illumina HiSeq 2500. TCR libraries were prepared with molecular barcoding, using unique molecular identifiers to normalize TCRbeta repertoire quantification. Starting from the raw public reads, TCRdb applied fastp trimming at Q25, assembled clones with MiXCR and retained in-frame beta chains. Rows with one shared CDR3 protein collapse into an entry with the most common genes and DNA. The sample table records about 150,000 distinct CDR3 sequences; around 10% of these occur just once. The ten biggest clones cover about a sixth of the sample. The treatment or condition label on this specimen signifies: allogeneic hematopoietic cell transplantation with graft depleted of TCRalphabeta T cells and CD19 B cells.

The source material was PBMCs, mostly from graft donor cells, sampled 180 days after TCRalphabeta/CD19-depleted stem cell transplant. The receptors stem from a female patient aged 2-9 years who had a stem cell transplant for congenital amegakaryocytic thrombocytopenia, so the T cells may come from the graft donor.

The J gene is TRBJ1-1, the V gene TRBV30; 7 bases match TRBD1. Trimming took 3 bases from V and 8 from J; bases not matched to a gene: 18. The germline V gene encodes CDR1 GTSNPN and CDR2 SVGIG (reference sequence). The CDR3 has 16 residues. The CDR3 DNA reads as TGTGCCTGGAGCTGGAACAGGGCGGGGCGACAGGGCGAAGCTTTCTTT. It specifies CAWSWNRAGRQGEAFF.

This clonotype was seen only a few times. The chain links TRBV4-1 to TRBJ2-7; perhaps D is TRBD1 or TRBD2 (5 bases each). The CDR3 totals 16 residues. Germline lookup yields CDR1 MGHRA and CDR2 YSYEKL. Trimming stripped 0 bases from V and 3 bases from J, with 15 bases between. CDR3 amino acids: CASSQDMRGLIYEQYF. CDR3 bases: TGCGCCAGCAGCCAAGATATGAGGGGCCTGATCTACGAGCAGTACTTC.

This clonotype occurred many times. This chain connects TRBV20-1 to TRBJ2-7, with 8 bases fitting TRBD1. The CDR3 covers 15 residues. The germline V gene has CDR1 DFQATT and CDR2 SNEGSKA (reference sequence). The junction had 14 bases not matched to a gene; V was cut back by 4 bases and J by 6 bases. The CDR3 DNA follows: TGCAGTGCTAACCTCCTCCGGACAGGGAGAGCCGAGCAGTACTTC. Translation gives CSANLLRTGRAEQYF.

The J gene is TRBJ1-5, the V gene TRBV20-1, with a weak D call TRBD1 (6 bases). This CDR3 spans 14 amino acids. V lost 6 bases and J lost 7, with 19 bases in between. Germline assignment: CDR1 DFQATT and CDR2 SNEGSKA (reference sequence). The CDR3 DNA reads as TGCAGTGCCGAAAGGGGGGGGCTGGGACAGCCCCAGCATTTT. Protein product: CSAERGGLGQPQHF.

This clonotype has just a few counts. V and J are TRBV27 and TRBJ2-7, with D possibly being TRBD1 (6 bases). The CDR3 contains 10 residues. Germline lookup yields CDR1 MNHEY and CDR2 SMNVEV (reference sequence). Trimming left V 9 bases short and J 6 bases short, with 9 bases between. CDR3 in DNA: TGTGCCAGGACAGGATCCGAGCAGTACTTC. Amino acid sequence: CARTGSEQYF.